These T cell receptor beta chains were read from a single sample in a study of CD8 T cells in ankylosing spondylitis. TCRdb re-derived calls from the 5' RACE reads in MiXCR, one entry per CDR3 protein. The repertoire has about 140,000 distinct CDR3 sequences, roughly 30% of them found once; the top ten carry about 6%. The specimen sequenced was synovial fluid, either unsorted or a sorted T cell fraction (not recorded which). The receptors here all came from a male donor with ankylosing spondylitis. Each CDR3 is given with its conserved first and last residue. D genes are given only for firm matches. Not every row has a clone size; where given, it reads once, few, many or a size class.

>TRBV12-3/TRBV12-4|many|TRBJ2-2|-
CASSFSGVVGELFF
TGTGCCAGCAGTTTCTCAGGGGTCGTCGGGGAGCTGTTTTTT
>TRBV30|-|TRBJ1-1|-
CAWSQGSEAFF
TGTGCCTGGAGCCAGGGTTCTGAAGCTTTCTTT
>TRBV20-1|-|TRBJ2-3|TRBD2
CSARGGSSGSADTQYF
TGCAGTGCTAGGGGGGGGAGTAGCGGGAGCGCAGATACGCAGTATTTT
>TRBV11-2|many|TRBJ2-1|TRBD2
CASSLGGGGAGFEQFF
TGTGCCAGCAGCTTAGGCGGCGGGGGGGCAGGTTTTGAGCAGTTCTTC
>TRBV10-2|-|TRBJ2-2|TRBD2
CASSRISGGSLVGELFF
TGCGCCAGCAGTCGTATTAGCGGGGGGTCACTAGTCGGGGAGCTGTTTTTT
>TRBV6-2/TRBV6-3|many|TRBJ2-5|TRBD2
CASRPSGQETQYF
TGTGCCAGCAGACCTAGCGGCCAAGAGACCCAGTACTTC
>TRBV5-1|few|TRBJ2-7|TRBD2
CASSLAETSGTITSYEQYF
TGCGCCAGCAGCTTGGCAGAGACTAGCGGGACAATCACCTCCTACGAGCAGTACTTC
>TRBV7-9|few|TRBJ2-3|TRBD1
CASSLDRQGQQVTQYF
TGTGCCAGCAGCTTAGACCGACAGGGCCAGCAGGTTACGCAGTATTTT
>TRBV20-1|many|TRBJ2-7|TRBD2
CSAPSGTSGYEQYF
TGCAGTGCCCCTTCCGGGACTAGCGGGTACGAGCAGTACTTC
>TRBV20-1|-|TRBJ1-3|TRBD1
CSAWTGDTIYF
TGCAGTGCATGGACAGGGGACACCATATATTTT
>TRBV11-2|many|TRBJ2-5|-
CASSRETQYF
TGTGCCAGCTCCCGGGAGACCCAGTACTTC
>TRBV28|few|TRBJ2-7|-
CASSFRARSSYEQYF
TGTGCCAGCAGTTTCCGGGCCCGAAGCTCCTACGAGCAGTACTTC
>TRBV27|-|TRBJ1-1|-
CASSLSSRGRENTEAFF
TGTGCCAGCAGTTTATCTTCGAGGGGACGGGAGAACACTGAAGCTTTCTTT
>TRBV20-1|-|TRBJ2-7|TRBD2
CSARGTSGRYEQYF
TGCAGTGCTAGAGGGACTAGCGGGAGATACGAGCAGTACTTC
>TRBV20-1|many|TRBJ1-3|-
CSARDTQGSIFVSGNTIYF
TGCAGTGCTAGAGATACTCAGGGTTCAATATTTGTCTCTGGAAACACCATATATTTT
>TRBV5-5|-|TRBJ1-2|-
CASSFLTGDGYTF
TGTGCCAGCAGCTTTCTCACCGGGGATGGCTACACCTTC
>TRBV29-1|-|TRBJ1-2|TRBD1
CSVEGTGGSLDYGYTF
TGCAGCGTTGAAGGGACAGGGGGATCCTTGGACTATGGCTACACCTTC
>TRBV6-1|once|TRBJ1-4|-
CASSRLLQGGGEKLFF
TGTGCCAGCAGTAGACTGCTACAGGGAGGTGGTGAAAAACTGTTTTTT
>TRBV20-1|-|TRBJ2-3|TRBD2
CSAPAGTSTDTQYF
TGCAGTGCTCCAGCGGGAACTAGCACAGATACGCAGTATTTT
>TRBV11-2|few|TRBJ2-1|-
CASRHGTGYNEQFF
TGTGCCAGCAGACACGGGACGGGCTACAATGAGCAGTTCTTC
>TRBV18|-|TRBJ2-3|-
CASSPATGTDTQYF
TGTGCCAGCTCACCAGCGACAGGAACAGATACGCAGTATTTT
>TRBV28|many|TRBJ2-1|TRBD2
CATRLAGENEQFF
TGTGCCACCCGACTAGCGGGAGAAAATGAGCAGTTCTTC
>TRBV7-2|-|TRBJ1-6|-
CASSLVSQGQSPLHF
TGTGCCAGCAGCTTAGTATCCCAGGGGCAATCACCCCTCCACTTT
>TRBV5-1|few|TRBJ2-5|TRBD1
CASSSGTGGEETQYF
TGCGCCAGCAGCTCCGGGACAGGGGGCGAGGAGACCCAGTACTTC
>TRBV19|-|TRBJ1-1|-
CASNSRKDGNTEAFF
TGTGCCAGTAATAGTCGTAAAGACGGGAACACTGAAGCTTTCTTT
>TRBV7-2|few|TRBJ1-2|-
CASSVRLRDNYGYTF
TGTGCCAGCAGCGTCCGACTACGGGATAACTATGGCTACACCTTC
>TRBV10-3|few|TRBJ2-2|-
CAISDQWDGELFF
TGTGCCATCAGTGACCAATGGGACGGGGAGCTGTTTTTT
>TRBV5-1|-|TRBJ2-1|TRBD1
CASSRTGNYNEQFF
TGCGCCAGCAGCCGGACAGGGAATTACAATGAGCAGTTCTTC
>TRBV18|-|TRBJ2-1|TRBD1
CASSPMDRGYNEQFF
TGTGCCAGCTCACCGATGGACAGGGGCTACAATGAGCAGTTCTTC
>TRBV18|-|TRBJ1-5|-
CASSTNMGPQHF
TGTGCCAGCTCAACTAACATGGGGCCCCAGCATTTT
>TRBV5-6|many|TRBJ1-1|-
CASSFQALNTEAFF
TGTGCCAGCAGCTTCCAGGCGCTTAACACTGAAGCTTTCTTT
>TRBV20-1|few|TRBJ1-1|-
CSARHQGGGNTEAFF
TGCAGTGCTAGGCATCAGGGAGGGGGGAACACTGAAGCTTTCTTT
>TRBV4-3|-|TRBJ1-1|-
CASSQVAENTEAFF
TGCGCCAGCAGCCAAGTTGCCGAGAACACTGAAGCTTTCTTT
>TRBV20-1|few|TRBJ2-1|TRBD2
CRGLAGTDEQFF
TGCAGGGGACTAGCGGGTACGGATGAGCAGTTCTTC
>TRBV27|few|TRBJ2-7|-
CASSFSWEDSYEQYF
TGTGCCAGCAGTTTTAGTTGGGAGGATTCCTACGAGCAGTACTTC
>TRBV28|few|TRBJ1-1|TRBD1
CASSEPTGGADTEAFF
TGTGCCAGCAGCGAACCGACAGGGGGCGCGGACACTGAAGCTTTCTTT
>TRBV7-9|few|TRBJ1-1|-
CASSLGRGGATEAFF
TGTGCCAGCAGCCTCGGCCGGGGCGGAGCCACTGAAGCTTTCTTT
>TRBV3-1|-|TRBJ2-1|-
CASSQVGQGGGQFF
TGTGCCAGCAGCCAAGTTGGCCAGGGCGGCGGGCAGTTCTTC
>TRBV20-1|-|TRBJ2-1|-
CSARGGLSVYNEQFF
TGCAGTGCGCGGGGCGGCCTCAGCGTTTACAATGAGCAGTTCTTC
>TRBV29-1|once|TRBJ2-7|TRBD1
CSVAPGQGAYEQYF
TGCAGCGTAGCTCCGGGACAGGGGGCTTACGAGCAGTACTTC
>TRBV7-9|few|TRBJ1-4|-
CASSLKGGMNEKLFF
TGTGCCAGCAGCCTAAAGGGGGGAATGAATGAAAAACTGTTTTTT
>TRBV28|-|TRBJ2-7|-
CASSSSSWEGQFRYEQYF
TGTGCCAGCAGTTCCTCCTCTTGGGAAGGACAGTTCCGCTACGAGCAGTACTTC